Listed below are T cell receptor beta chains from one sample, sequenced in a study of blood T cell repertoires in COVID-19. Profiled with immunoSEQ multiplex PCR; TCRdb holds only in-frame clones, not every one. This table holds about half a million clones, approximately 86% found once. The specimen sequenced was PBMCs or T cells enriched from blood (not recorded which). The origin of the receptors is a woman in her sixties who had recovered from COVID-19. Each CDR3 is given with its conserved first and last residue. A D gene is named only where the DNA matches it firmly. Clone size, where shown, is once, few, many, or a class for clones that have expanded.

J gene,V gene,D gene,CDR3 length,clone size,CDR3 DNA,CDR3 protein
TRBJ2-2,TRBV5-6,TRBD1,16,-,TGTGCCAGCAGCTATACTGGACAGGAGAACACCGGGGAGCTGTTTTTT,CASSYTGQENTGELFF
TRBJ2-1,TRBV11-2,-,13,-,TGTGCCAGCAGCTACGGGGGCTACAATGAGCAGTTCTTC,CASSYGGYNEQFF
TRBJ1-6,TRBV12-5,TRBD1,17,-,TGTGCTAGTGGTTTGCCCACCTCGGACAGGGGGGATTCACCCCTCCACTTT,CASGLPTSDRGDSPLHF
TRBJ2-7,TRBV20-1,-,12,-,TGCAGTGCTAGTCTGAGCTCCTACGAGCAGTACTTC,CSASLSSYEQYF
TRBJ1-1,TRBV12-3/TRBV12-4,-,13,-,TGTGCCAGCAGTCCCGACATGAACACTGAAGCTTTCTTT,CASSPDMNTEAFF
TRBJ1-1,TRBV19,-,16,-,TGTGCCAGTACTTATACGGGGTGGGTCGGGGGCACTGAAGCTTTCTTT,CASTYTGWVGGTEAFF
TRBJ1-1,TRBV3-1/TRBV3-2,TRBD1,13,-,TGTGCCAGCAGCCAAGACAGGGGGACAGAAGCTTTCTTT,CASSQDRGTEAFF
TRBJ1-1,TRBV19,-,14,-,TGTGCCAGTAGTGCCCCAGGGAGGAGAACTGAAGCTTTCTTT,CASSAPGRRTEAFF
TRBJ1-1,TRBV6-5,-,14,-,TGTGCCAGTGCCCCGGGACTTTGGAACACTGAAGCTTTCTTT,CASAPGLWNTEAFF
TRBJ2-3,TRBV5-1,-,14,once,TGCGCCAGCACTGGACTAACTAGCACAGATACGCAGTATTTT,CASTGLTSTDTQYF
TRBJ1-5,TRBV19,-,14,-,TGTGCCAGTACCGAAGGACAGATCAATCAGCCCCAGCATTTT,CASTEGQINQPQHF
TRBJ2-5,TRBV4-1,TRBD1,15,-,TGCGCCAGCAGCCCCGGGACAGGGTTACAAGAGACCCAGTACTTC,CASSPGTGLQETQYF
TRBJ1-1,TRBV5-6,-,14,-,TGTGCCAGCAGCTTCCTAGGGGTCGACACTGAAGCTTTCTTT,CASSFLGVDTEAFF
TRBJ1-2,TRBV2,-,13,-,TGTGCCAGCAGTTTATTCACAGGGCATGGCTACACCTTC,CASSLFTGHGYTF
TRBJ2-3,TRBV29-1,-,13,-,TGCAGCGTTGAGTCGAATAGGGGAGATACGCAGTATTTT,CSVESNRGDTQYF
TRBJ1-2,TRBV6-5,-,11,-,TGTGCCAGTACATCGTCCTATGGCTACACCTTC,CASTSSYGYTF
TRBJ2-2,TRBV24-1,-,14,-,TGTGCCACCAGTGAACCGGTCTACACCGGGGAGCTGTTTTTT,CATSEPVYTGELFF
TRBJ2-3,TRBV5-4,-,14,-,TGTGCCAGCAGCTCCTATTTGGGCACAGATACGCAGTATTTT,CASSSYLGTDTQYF
TRBJ1-2,TRBV5-5,-,13,-,TGTGCCAGCAGCTTGGTACAGGACTATGGCTACACCTTC,CASSLVQDYGYTF
TRBJ2-3,TRBV5-1,-,16,-,TGCGCCAGCAGTTCTCGGGGGGACAGGCGCACAGATACGCAGTATTTT,CASSSRGDRRTDTQYF
TRBJ2-1,TRBV5-1,TRBD2,15,few,TGCGCCAGCAGCCCCGGGACTAGCGGGAACAATGAGCAGTTCTTC,CASSPGTSGNNEQFF
TRBJ2-1,TRBV4-2,-,14,-,TGTGCCAGCAGCCCCCGACTCTACTCGGATGAGCAGTTCTTC,CASSPRLYSDEQFF
TRBJ2-2,TRBV25-1,TRBD1,14,-,TGTGCCAGCAGTGTGACAGGGACCACCGGGGAGCTGTTTTTT,CASSVTGTTGELFF
TRBJ2-3,TRBV7-2,-,13,-,TGTGCCAGCAGCTCCCCCTCCACAGATACGCAGTATTTT,CASSSPSTDTQYF
TRBJ2-1,TRBV7-6,-,15,-,TGTGCCAGCAGCAAAAATCAGGGGCCGTACAATGAGCAGTTCTTC,CASSKNQGPYNEQFF
TRBJ2-1,TRBV2,TRBD2,15,-,TGTGCCAGCATCCTCACTAGCGGGGGTTGGGGTGAGCAGTTCTTC,CASILTSGGWGEQFF
TRBJ2-1,TRBV10-3,TRBD1,17,-,TGTGCCATCAGTGAGCCACCCCGGGACAGCCCTTACAATGAGCAGTTCTTC,CAISEPPRDSPYNEQFF
TRBJ1-2,TRBV5-5,-,15,-,TGTGCCAGCAGCCCCGGGGTGAGCTGGGGCTATGGCTACACCTTC,CASSPGVSWGYGYTF
TRBJ2-5,TRBV5-1,TRBD1,13,-,TGCGCCAGCGTTAGGGGGCTGGGGGAGACCCAGTACTTC,CASVRGLGETQYF
TRBJ1-1,TRBV29-1,TRBD1,12,-,TGCAGCGTCGGACAGGGGAACACTGAAGCTTTCTTT,CSVGQGNTEAFF
TRBJ2-1,TRBV27,-,15,-,TGTGCCAGCAGTTTCCGGGGGGCGCGTGTCAATGAGCAGTTCTTC,CASSFRGARVNEQFF
TRBJ1-2,TRBV5-8,TRBD1,13,-,TGTGCCAGCAGCCCCAGGACAGGTTTTGTGTACACCTTC,CASSPRTGFVYTF
TRBJ1-2,TRBV28,-,14,once,TGTGCCACCACGGAGGGGGGGATTAGCTATGGCTACACCTTC,CATTEGGISYGYTF
TRBJ2-7,TRBV24-1,TRBD1,16,-,TGTGCCACCAGTGATTCCGACAGGGGGAAACTCTACGAGCAGTACTTC,CATSDSDRGKLYEQYF